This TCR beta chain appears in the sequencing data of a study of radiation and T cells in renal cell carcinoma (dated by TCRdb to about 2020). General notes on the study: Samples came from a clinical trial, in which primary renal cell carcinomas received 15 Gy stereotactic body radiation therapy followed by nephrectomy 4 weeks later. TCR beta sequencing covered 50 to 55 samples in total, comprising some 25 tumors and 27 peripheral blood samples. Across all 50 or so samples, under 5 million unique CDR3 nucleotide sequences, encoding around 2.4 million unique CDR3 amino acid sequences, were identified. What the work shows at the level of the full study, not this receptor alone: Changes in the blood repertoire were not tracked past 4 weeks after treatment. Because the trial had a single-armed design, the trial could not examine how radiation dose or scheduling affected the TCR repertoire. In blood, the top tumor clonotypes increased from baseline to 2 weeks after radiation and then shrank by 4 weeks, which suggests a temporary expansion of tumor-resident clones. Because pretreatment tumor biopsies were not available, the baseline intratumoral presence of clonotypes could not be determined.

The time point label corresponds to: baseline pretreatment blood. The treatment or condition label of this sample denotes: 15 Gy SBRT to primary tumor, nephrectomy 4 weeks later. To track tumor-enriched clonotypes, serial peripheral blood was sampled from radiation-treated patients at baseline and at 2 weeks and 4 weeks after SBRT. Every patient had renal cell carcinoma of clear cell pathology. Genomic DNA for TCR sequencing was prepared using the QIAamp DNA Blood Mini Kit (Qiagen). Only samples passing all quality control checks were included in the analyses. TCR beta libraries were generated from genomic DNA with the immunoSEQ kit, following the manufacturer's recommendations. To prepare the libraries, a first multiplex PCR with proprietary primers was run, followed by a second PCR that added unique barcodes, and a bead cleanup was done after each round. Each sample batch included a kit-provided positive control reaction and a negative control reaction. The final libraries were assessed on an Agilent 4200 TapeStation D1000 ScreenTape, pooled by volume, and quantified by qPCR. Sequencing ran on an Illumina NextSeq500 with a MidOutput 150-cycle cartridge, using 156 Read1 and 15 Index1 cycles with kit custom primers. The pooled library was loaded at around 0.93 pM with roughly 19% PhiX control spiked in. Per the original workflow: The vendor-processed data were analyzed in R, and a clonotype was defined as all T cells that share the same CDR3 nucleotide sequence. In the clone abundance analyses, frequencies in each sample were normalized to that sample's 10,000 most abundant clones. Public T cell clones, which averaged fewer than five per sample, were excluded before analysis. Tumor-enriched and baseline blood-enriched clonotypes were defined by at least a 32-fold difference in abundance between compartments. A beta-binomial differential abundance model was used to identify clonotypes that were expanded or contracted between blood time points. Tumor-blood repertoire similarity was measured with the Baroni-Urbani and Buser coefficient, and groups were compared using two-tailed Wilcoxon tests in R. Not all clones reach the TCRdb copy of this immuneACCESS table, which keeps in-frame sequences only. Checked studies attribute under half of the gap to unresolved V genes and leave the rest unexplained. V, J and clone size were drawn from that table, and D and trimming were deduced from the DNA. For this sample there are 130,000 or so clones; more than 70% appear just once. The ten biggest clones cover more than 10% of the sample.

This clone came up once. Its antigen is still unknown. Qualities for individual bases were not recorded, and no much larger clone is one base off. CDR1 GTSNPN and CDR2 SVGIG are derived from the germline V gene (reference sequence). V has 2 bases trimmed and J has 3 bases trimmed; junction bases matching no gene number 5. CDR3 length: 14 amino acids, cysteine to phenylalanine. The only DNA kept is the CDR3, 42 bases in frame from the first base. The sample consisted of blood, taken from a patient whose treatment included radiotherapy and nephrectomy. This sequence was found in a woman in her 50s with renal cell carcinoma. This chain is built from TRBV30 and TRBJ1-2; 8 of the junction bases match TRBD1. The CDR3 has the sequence CAWSLGQAYYGYTF. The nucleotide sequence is TGTGCCTGGAGTTTGGGACAGGCCTACTATGGCTACACCTTC.